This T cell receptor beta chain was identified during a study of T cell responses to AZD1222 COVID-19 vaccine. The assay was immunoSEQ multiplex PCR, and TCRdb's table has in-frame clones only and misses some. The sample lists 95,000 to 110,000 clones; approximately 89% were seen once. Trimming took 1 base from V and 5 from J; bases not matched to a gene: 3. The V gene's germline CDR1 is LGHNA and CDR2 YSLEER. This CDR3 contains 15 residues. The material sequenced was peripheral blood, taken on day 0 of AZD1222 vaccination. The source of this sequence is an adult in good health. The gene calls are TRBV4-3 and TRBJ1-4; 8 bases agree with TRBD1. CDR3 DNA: TGCGCCAGCAGCCAAGGACAGGGGATGAATGAAAAACTGTTTTTT. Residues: CASSQGQGMNEKLFF.